Below, 22 T cell receptor beta chains from the same sample are listed, as sequenced in a study of blood T cell repertoires in COVID-19. Sequencing used immunoSEQ multiplex PCR; TCRdb keeps in-frame clones, though not all of them. Seen here are around 190,000 clones, roughly 88% observed once, and the top ten hold 5.6%. Sequenced: PBMCs or T cells enriched from blood (not recorded which). These receptors were collected from a man in his forties with acute COVID-19.

This chain joins TRBV10-3 and TRBJ2-7; D possibly corresponds to TRBD2 (6 bases). This CDR3 is 12 amino acids long. CDR1 and CDR2 (germline): ENHRY, SYGVKD. CDR3 coding DNA: TGTGCGGGGGGTCAGACTGGTGTGGAGCAGTACTTC. This sequence encodes CAGGQTGVEQYF.

CDR3 nucleotides: TGTGCCAGCAGCTTACGCGGGAGGGGAGAAGAGACCCAGTACTTC. It codes for CASSLRGRGEETQYF. The J gene is TRBJ2-5, the V gene TRBV7-6; 9 positions agree with TRBD2. CDR3 length: 15 residues. V trimming: 2 bases; J trimming: 3 bases; junction bases outside the gene matches: 4. Germline V CDR1 and CDR2: SGHVS, FNYEAQ.

This clone showed up just a few times. The gene calls are TRBV27 and TRBJ2-7; 7 bases match TRBD1. The CDR3 length is 13 residues. J gave up 6 bases and V 0 bases, and 2 bases lay outside the gene matches. From germline, CDR1 is MNHEY and CDR2 SMNVEV (reference sequence). CDR3 sequence reads: CASSLSQGSEQYF. Written as DNA, the CDR3 is TGTGCCAGCAGTTTATCACAGGGGAGCGAGCAGTACTTC.

The chain couples TRBV5-6 to TRBJ1-1; TRBD1 matches at 7 bases. Trimming took 4 bases from V and 6 from J; bases not matched to a gene: 9. This CDR3 contains 14 residues. Germline V lookup: CDR1 SGHDT, CDR2 YYEEEE. The CDR3 loop is CASSQGGGRSEAFF. The DNA of the CDR3 is TGTGCCAGCAGCCAAGGAGGGGGCCGGTCTGAAGCTTTCTTT.

Turning to this clone: One junction end disagrees with the germline gene, perhaps due to a read error. The chain combines TRBV11-2 with TRBJ2-2; TRBD2 matches at 8 bases. Germline-derived CDR1 and CDR2 are SGHAT and FQNNGV. There are 16 residues in the CDR3. Here the CDR3 reads CASTLSGGSVTGELFF. The DNA for the CDR3 is TGTGCCAGCACCTTAAGCGGGGGCTCGGTCACCGGGGAGCTGTTTTTT.

The CDR3 sequence: CASQPNAVRGDTQYF. The DNA for the CDR3 is TGTGCCAGCCAGCCCAACGCGGTACGGGGAGATACGCAGTATTTT. The chain has TRBV7-2 and TRBJ2-3; D may be TRBD2 (5 bases). Germline V lookup: CDR1 SGHTA, CDR2 FQGNSA. This CDR3 has 15 residues. V lost 8 bases, J lost 5 bases, and 20 bases lay in between. Looking up the rest from reference TRBV7-2 and TRBJ2-3 gives the full variable domain: GAGVSQSPSNKVTEKGKDVELRCDPISGHTALYWYRQSLGQGLEFLIYFQGNSAPDKSGLPSDRFSAERTGGSVSTLTIQRTQQEDSAVYLCASQPNAVRGDTQYFGPGTRLTVL.

The chain carries TRBV27 and TRBJ2-5; TRBD2 might be the D (5 bases). V lost 3 bases, J lost 1 base, and 6 bases lay in between. Germline V CDR1 and CDR2: MNHEY, SMNVEV (reference sequence). This CDR3 has 13 amino acids. CDR3 in amino acids: CASSLRAQETQYF. The DNA for the CDR3 is TGTGCCAGCAGTTTGAGGGCCCAAGAGACCCAGTACTTC.

The CDR3 protein is CASSYPQGAGTEAFF. CDR3 sequence (DNA): TGTGCCAGCAGTTACCCTCAGGGGGCAGGCACTGAAGCTTTCTTT. J is TRBJ1-1 and V is TRBV6-5, with 8 bases identical to TRBD1. The CDR3 loop spans 15 amino acids. J lost 4 bases, V lost 2 bases, and 6 bases had no gene match. CDR1 is MNHEY, CDR2 SVGAGI, per germline.

This chain connects TRBV5-1 to TRBJ2-7; a possible D gene is TRBD2 (6 bases). The germline CDR1 and CDR2 sequences are SGHRS and YFSETQ. V lost 0 bases to trimming and J lost 2 bases, with 12 bases between them. The CDR3 is 15 residues long. The CDR3 sequence: CASSLAGGRTYEQYF. In DNA form, the CDR3 reads TGCGCCAGCAGCTTGGCGGGTGGGAGGACCTACGAGCAGTACTTC.

Notes on this clone: One end of the junction is discordant with germline, which a read error may explain. The chain has TRBV28 and TRBJ1-2; 7 bases align to TRBD1. The germline CDR1 and CDR2 sequences are MDHEN and SYDVKM. This CDR3 comprises 16 residues. DNA for the CDR3: TGTGCCAGCACTTTAGAGCTAAACAGGGGCAGCTATGGCTACACCTTC. The encoded protein is CASTLELNRGSYGYTF.

This sequence joins TRBV19 and TRBJ2-1, with TRBD1 matching over 10 bases. The length of the CDR3 is 15 residues. Trimming removed 1 base from V and 8 bases from J; junction bases left unmatched: 5. Germline CDR1 LNHDA, CDR2 SQIVND (reference sequence). DNA for the CDR3: TGTGCCAGTAGTATAGGACAGGGGGCATGGGATGAGCAGTTCTTC. This sequence encodes CASSIGQGAWDEQFF.

The chain has TRBV24-1 and TRBJ2-2; D not resolved. The CDR3 totals 13 residues. V shed 5 bases and J shed 1 base, with 4 bases lying between them. CDR1 and CDR2 from the germline V gene are KGHDR and SFDVKD. The CDR3 loop reads CATSVGNTGELFF. CDR3 DNA sequence: TGTGCCACCAGTGTCGGGAACACCGGGGAGCTGTTTTTT.

The chain carries TRBV7-3 and TRBJ2-1; a weak D match, TRBD2 (5 bases). Per the germline V gene, CDR1 is SGHTA and CDR2 is FQGTGA. V was shortened by 6 bases and J by 8 bases, with 20 bases between the two germline ends. The CDR3 extends over 15 amino acids. The CDR3 reads CASSLEDSPGYEQFF. The CDR3 DNA is TGTGCCAGCAGTTTGGAGGACTCCCCCGGGTATGAGCAGTTCTTC. Filled out from reference TRBV7-3 and TRBJ2-1, the complete variable domain reads GAGVSQTPSNKVTEKGKYVELRCDPISGHTALYWYRQSLGQGPEFLIYFQGTGAADDSGLPNDRFFAVRPEGSVSTLKIQRTERGDSAVYLCASSLEDSPGYEQFFGPGTRLTVL.

J is TRBJ2-7 and V is TRBV5-1, with D perhaps matching TRBD1 (6 bases). This CDR3 comprises 15 residues. Trimming cost V 4 bases and J 2 bases, with 16 bases left between them. In germline, CDR1 is SGHRS, CDR2 YFSETQ. The CDR3 nucleotides are TGCGCCAGCAGCGCCGACGGACAGATAGCCTACGAGCAGTACTTC. Its protein product is CASSADGQIAYEQYF. The full variable domain, with the rest looked up from reference TRBV5-1 and TRBJ2-7, is KAGVTQTPRYLIKTRGQQVTLSCSPISGHRSVSWYQQTPGQGLQFLFEYFSETQRNKGNFPGRFSGRQFSNSRSEMNVSTLELGDSALYLCASSADGQIAYEQYFGPGTRLTVT.

The chain carries TRBV5-4 and TRBJ1-2; 7 bases are a match to TRBD1. The CDR3 spans 18 residues. Germline loops: CDR1 SGHNT, CDR2 YYREEE (reference sequence). The trim removed 3 bases at V and 8 bases at J, leaving 22 bases unmatched. In DNA form, the CDR3 reads TGTGCCAGCAGCTCGTATACCGGGACAGTCGGTATTGGGGGGGGCTACACCTTC. Translation gives CASSSYTGTVGIGGGYTF. Based on the CDR3 plus reference TRBV5-4 and TRBJ1-2, the full variable domain is ETGVTQSPTHLIKTRGQQVTLRCSSQSGHNTVSWYQQALGQGPQFIFQYYREEENGRGNFPPRFSGLQFPNYSSELNVNALELDDSALYLCASSSYTGTVGIGGGYTFGSGTRLTVV.

The chain has TRBV11-2 and TRBJ1-1; tentatively, D is TRBD1 (6 bases). Trimming took off 5 bases at V and 5 bases at J, with 18 bases between the two ends. Germline values: CDR1 SGHAT, CDR2 FQNNGV. The CDR3 extends over 15 amino acids. In DNA, the CDR3 is TGTGCCAGCAGCCCAGGTGGGGGCCGGAGTACTGAAGCTTTCTTT. Translating gives CASSPGGGRSTEAFF.

The genes are TRBV10-3 and TRBJ1-1, with a tentative D call TRBD1 (5 bases). With 7 bases removed from V and 4 bases from J, the gap between germline ends came to 16 bases. The CDR3 consists of 14 residues. Germline CDR1 reads ENHRY; CDR2 reads SYGVKD. The CDR3 spells CAINSGEGTTEAFF. CDR3 sequence (DNA): TGTGCCATCAACTCGGGAGAAGGGACCACTGAAGCTTTCTTT.

In its sample, this clone was seen a few times. The chain carries TRBV6-2 or TRBV6-3 and TRBJ2-1; weak D call: TRBD2 (6 bases). The CDR3 length is 12 residues. Deletions cut 0 bases from V and 14 bases from J, with 11 bases between. Germline V CDR1 and CDR2: MNHEY, SVGEGT. CDR3 DNA: TGTGCCAGCAGTTACTCCGGCGGGATCAAGTTCTTC. Translated: CASSYSGGIKFF.

The chain combines TRBV28 with TRBJ2-5, with 10 bases identical to TRBD2. V lost 6 bases to trimming and J lost 4 bases; unmatched junction nucleotides: 20. Per germline, CDR1 MDHEN and CDR2 SYDVKM. The CDR3 contains 19 residues. The CDR3 DNA is TGTGCCAGCAGGTTCCTAGCGGGAGTATCTCTGCAGGGGGGAGAGACCCAGTACTTC. Translation: CASRFLAGVSLQGGETQYF.

This chain uses TRBV6-5 with TRBJ1-5; TRBD1 might be the D (6 bases). Trimming left V 3 bases short and J 7 bases short, with 10 bases between. The germline V gene encodes CDR1 MNHEY and CDR2 SVGAGI. The length of the CDR3 is 13 residues. The CDR3, as DNA: TGTGCCAGCAGTTATGAAGGGGGACAGCCCCAGCATTTT. It is translated as CASSYEGGQPQHF.

J is TRBJ2-1 and V is TRBV5-1; 12 bases match TRBD2. The trim removed 0 bases at V and 2 bases at J, leaving 9 bases unmatched. The germline V gene encodes CDR1 SGHRS and CDR2 YFSETQ. This CDR3 is built from 19 residues. CDR3 sequence: CASSLALAGGPAAYNEQFF. CDR3 bases: TGCGCCAGCAGCTTGGCGCTAGCGGGAGGGCCCGCCGCCTACAATGAGCAGTTCTTC.

The gene calls are TRBV7-2 and TRBJ2-5; a weak D match, TRBD2 (5 bases). Germline CDR1 reads SGHTA; CDR2 reads FQGNSA. The ends were cut back, 5 bases at V and 0 bases at J, with 7 bases in the middle. This CDR3 region has 13 residues. The CDR3 DNA is TGTGCCAGCAGCGCTAGCTACCAAGAGACCCAGTACTTC. Translated: CASSASYQETQYF.